This T cell receptor beta chain was obtained from a study of cytomegalovirus exposure and HLA in healthy donors. The germline V gene encodes CDR1 SGHVS and CDR2 FNYEAQ. This CDR3 is built from 15 residues. The germline V and J ends were trimmed by 5 bases and 5 bases, with 18 bases remaining between them. With 60 Vbeta and 13 Jbeta primers, the PCR was carried out. Assay: immunoSEQ multiplex PCR; the TCRdb copy retains only in-frame clones and omits some. The sample consists of under 150,000 clones, roughly 71% of them appearing once. The source material was PBMCs. The rearrangement links TRBV7-6 to TRBJ2-5, with D maybe TRBD2 (5 bases). This receptor was obtained from a middle-aged woman in good health and CMV-seronegative. The CDR3 protein is CASSASRVPGETQYF. The CDR3 DNA follows: TGTGCCAGCAGCGCTTCTAGGGTGCCGGGGGAGACCCAGTACTTC.